This T cell receptor (beta chain) stems from a study of T cell responses to AZD1222 COVID-19 vaccine. Overall study results and limits: White British donors predominated, females outnumbered males, and clonal diversity was possibly underestimated. Receipt of two AZD1222 doses was followed by a rise in Spike-specific TCR breadth and depth.

The repertoire was sequenced with immunoSEQ multiplex PCR; TCRdb's copy has only in-frame clones and lacks some. The table has under 140,000 clones, 85% to 90% seen once. V gave up 3 bases and J gave up 6 bases; unmatched junction bases: 3. Looked up from germline, CDR1 is KGHSH and CDR2 is LQKENI. This CDR3 is built from 14 residues. On this clone itself: Its specificity is not known.

V is TRBV18 and J is TRBJ1-5; 9 bases map to TRBD1. The TCR comes from an adult who received the AZD1222 COVID-19 vaccine. Here the sequenced sample was peripheral blood, taken 28 days after the second AZD1222 dose. DNA for the CDR3: TGTGCCAGCTCACCTACGACAGGGGGTCAGCCCCAGCATTTT. Its translation: CASSPTTGGQPQHF.